These T cell receptor beta chains were read from a single sample in a study of cytomegalovirus exposure and HLA in healthy donors. Sequenced by immunoSEQ multiplex PCR; TCRdb stores in-frame clones only, minus some. The sample consists of 100,000 to 150,000 clones, about four fifths of them appearing once. The specimen was PBMCs. These receptors were collected from a female donor in good health and CMV-seropositive. Both conserved end residues are part of each CDR3. A D gene is named only where the DNA matches it firmly. Clone sizes are given selectively: once, few, many, or a class where the clone is expanded.

-,TRBV5-1,TRBJ2-7,15,-,CASSPGDYHSYEQYF,TGCGCCAGCAGCCCGGGGGATTATCATTCCTACGAGCAGTACTTC
-,TRBV27,TRBJ1-3,14,once,CASSLSSSGNTIYF,TGTGCCAGCAGTTTATCGTCGTCTGGAAACACCATATATTTT
-,TRBV7-9,TRBJ1-5,13,-,CASSLDYNQPQHF,TGTGCCAGCAGCTTAGACTACAATCAGCCCCAGCATTTT
TRBD1,TRBV2,TRBJ2-7,14,-,CASSELDRGFEQYF,TGTGCCAGCAGTGAGTTAGACAGGGGTTTCGAGCAGTACTTC
-,TRBV19,TRBJ1-3,17,-,CASTDRGILSSGNTIYF,TGTGCCAGTACTGACCGAGGGATATTGAGCTCTGGAAACACCATATATTTT
-,TRBV28,TRBJ2-5,14,-,CASSFIGRVETQYF,TGTGCCAGCAGTTTTATAGGCAGGGTGGAGACCCAGTACTTC
TRBD2,TRBV6-6,TRBJ2-1,15,-,CASSYSGGGGDEQFF,TGTGCCAGCAGTTACTCGGGCGGGGGTGGGGATGAGCAGTTCTTC
-,TRBV5-4,TRBJ2-1,14,-,CASSPGTVYNEQFF,TGTGCCAGCAGCCCGGGGACTGTCTACAATGAGCAGTTCTTC
-,TRBV5-6,TRBJ1-1,15,-,CASSLTYRVRTEAFF,TGTGCCAGCAGCTTGACTTACAGGGTTCGGACTGAAGCTTTCTTT
-,TRBV27,TRBJ2-1,13,-,CASSSSSYNEQFF,TGTGCCAGCAGTTCCAGCTCCTACAATGAGCAGTTCTTC
TRBD1,TRBV6-6,TRBJ2-7,15,-,CASSPGTGGSYEQYF,TGTGCCAGCAGTCCCGGGACAGGAGGTTCCTACGAGCAGTACTTC
TRBD1,TRBV28,TRBJ1-1,13,-,CASSTTGVDEAFF,TGTGCCAGCAGTACGACAGGGGTTGATGAAGCTTTCTTT
-,TRBV19,TRBJ1-1,13,few,CASSRMGHFEAFF,TGTGCCAGTAGCCGAATGGGACACTTTGAAGCTTTCTTT
-,TRBV2,TRBJ2-7,13,-,CASRQLSSYEQYF,TGTGCCAGCAGGCAACTGAGCTCCTACGAGCAGTACTTC
TRBD2,TRBV5-4,TRBJ2-1,16,once,CASSRPGLTTSDEQFF,TGTGCCAGCAGCCGTCCGGGACTAACAACCTCAGATGAGCAGTTCTTC
-,TRBV6-5,TRBJ1-5,13,-,CASKQDSNQPQHF,TGTGCCAGCAAACAGGACAGCAATCAGCCCCAGCATTTT
-,TRBV18,TRBJ1-2,14,-,CASSQQGWDYGYTF,TGTGCCAGCTCGCAGCAGGGGTGGGACTATGGCTACACCTTC
TRBD2,TRBV5-1,TRBJ2-2,15,-,CASSLSLAGAGELFF,TGCGCCAGCAGCTTGTCTCTAGCGGGGGCCGGGGAGCTGTTTTTT
-,TRBV28,TRBJ2-7,12,once,CAHGRYSHEQYF,TGTGCCCATGGCCGGTACAGCCACGAGCAGTACTTC
-,TRBV4-1,TRBJ2-6,15,-,CASSQAGSGANVLTF,TGCGCCAGCAGCCAAGCCGGCTCTGGGGCCAACGTCCTGACTTTC
-,TRBV6-4,TRBJ1-5,16,-,CASSAQPGRGTQPQHF,TGTGCCAGCAGTGCCCAACCCGGCCGGGGGACCCAGCCCCAGCATTTT